This T cell receptor (beta chain) was obtained from a study of human T cells and chemical hapten exposure. The CDR3 is 15 amino acids. Germline values: CDR1 SQVTM, CDR2 ANQGSEA. The ends were cut back, 0 bases at V and 1 base at J, with 12 bases in the middle. TCRdb used MiXCR to reprocess the RACE reads, holding one entry per CDR3 protein. The data show 180,000 or so distinct CDR3 sequences, around 30% seen once. As for time point: pre-sensitization, week 0. Treatment meaning: therapeutic diphenylcyclopropenone sensitization with weekly scalp DPC. The donor pool consisted of alopecia patients aged 18 to 70 years, considered suitable for DPC.

The origin of this receptor is a woman under 40 with alopecia areata. Some clones in this sample may be carry-over from other donors' samples. V usage is TRBV29-1 and J usage is TRBJ2-5; TRBD1 is a possible D gene (5 bases). The source was whole blood, collected in connection with sensitization to the hapten diphenylcyclopropenone (DPC). The CDR3 DNA sequence: TGCAGCGTTGAAGATGCGCCAGGGCCCCAAGAGACCCAGTACTTC. Translated: CSVEDAPGPQETQYF.